A single sample gave rise to the 7 T cell receptor beta chains below, sequenced in a study of OX40 agonist ivuxolimab in advanced cancers. The repertoire was sequenced with immunoSEQ multiplex PCR; TCRdb's copy has only in-frame clones and lacks some. This sample yields roughly 110,000 clones, of which 90% are seen a single time; 0.48% belongs to the top ten. The sequences come from CD4+ or CD8+ T cells sorted from blood, collected in a trial of the OX40 agonist ivuxolimab. The receptor source for this set is an adult with an advanced solid tumor such as melanoma, head and neck, liver or kidney cancer.

The gene calls are TRBV28 and TRBJ2-7; 9 bases are a match to TRBD1. V gave up 7 bases and J gave up 3 bases; unmatched junction bases: 7. Germline CDR1 and CDR2: MDHEN and SYDVKM. CDR3 size: 14 residues. The CDR3 coding sequence is TGTGCCAGCACCCCGGGACAGGGAGTCTACGAGCAGTACTTC. It is translated as CASTPGQGVYEQYF.

The chain has TRBV19 and TRBJ1-1; 7 bases map to TRBD1. The CDR3 extends over 15 amino acids. Germline-derived CDR1 and CDR2 are LNHDA and SQIVND (reference sequence). The V gene end was trimmed by 5 bases and the J gene end by 0 bases; junction bases not matched to a gene: 6. CDR3 nucleotide sequence: TGTGCCAGTAGTCCCGGGACAGCTATGAACACTGAAGCTTTCTTT. It yields the protein CASSPGTAMNTEAFF.

The gene calls are TRBV27 and TRBJ2-3; D is uncertain. V was pared by 3 bases and J by 0 bases, with 10 bases between. CDR3 length: 15 amino acids. Germline loops: CDR1 MNHEY, CDR2 SMNVEV (reference sequence). CDR3 coding DNA: TGTGCCAGCAGTTTGATCGGGCGGAGCACAGATACGCAGTATTTT. Its translation is CASSLIGRSTDTQYF.

The chain combines TRBV5-1 with TRBJ1-3, with no clear D. CDR3 length equals 12 residues. The V end lost 4 bases, the J end lost 8 bases, and 10 bases lay between the germline ends. Germline CDR1 reads SGHRS; CDR2 reads YFSETQ. The CDR3 DNA reads TGCGCCAGCAGCCCCTCCTTTGACACCATATATTTT. Its translation: CASSPSFDTIYF.

The genes are TRBV6-6 and TRBJ1-5, with D perhaps TRBD1 (5 bases). The CDR3 consists of 15 residues. Trimming left V 8 bases short and J 1 base short, with 15 bases between. Germline CDR1 reads MNHNY; CDR2 reads SVGAGI (reference sequence). The CDR3 spells CASFRGDRSNQPQHF. The CDR3 DNA is TGTGCCAGCTTCCGAGGGGATAGGAGCAATCAGCCCCAGCATTTT.

CDR3 sequence reads: CASSVAFPRASTTGELFF. The CDR3 nucleotides read TGTGCCAGCAGCGTAGCATTCCCCAGGGCTAGCACGACCGGGGAGCTGTTTTTT. This chain joins TRBV9 and TRBJ2-2, with D perhaps given as TRBD1 or TRBD2 (5 bases each). The V and J ends lost 0 bases and 5 bases respectively, with 20 bases between them. The CDR3 has 18 residues. Germline values: CDR1 SGDLS, CDR2 YYNGEE.

This clone showed up just a few times. The chain is built from TRBV7-6 and TRBJ2-7, with TRBD2 matching over 13 bases. This CDR3 has 17 amino acids. CDR1 and CDR2 (germline): SGHVS, FNYEAQ. V gave up 3 bases and J gave up 2 bases; unmatched junction bases: 7. DNA for the CDR3: TGTGCCAGCAGCTTCGGTGGACTAGCGGGGGACGCCTACGAGCAGTACTTC. Protein: CASSFGGLAGDAYEQYF.